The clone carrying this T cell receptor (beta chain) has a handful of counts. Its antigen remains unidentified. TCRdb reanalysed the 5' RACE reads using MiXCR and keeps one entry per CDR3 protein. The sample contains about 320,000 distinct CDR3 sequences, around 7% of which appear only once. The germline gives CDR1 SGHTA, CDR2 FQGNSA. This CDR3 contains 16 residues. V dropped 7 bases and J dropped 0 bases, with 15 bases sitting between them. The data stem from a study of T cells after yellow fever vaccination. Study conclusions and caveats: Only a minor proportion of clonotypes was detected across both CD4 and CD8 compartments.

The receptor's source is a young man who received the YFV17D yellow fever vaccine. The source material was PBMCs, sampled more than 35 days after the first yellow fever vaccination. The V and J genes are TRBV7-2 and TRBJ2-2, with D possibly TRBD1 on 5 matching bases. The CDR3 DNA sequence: TGTGCCAGCACGCGACAGACTCTCGCGAACACCGGGGAGCTGTTTTTT. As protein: CASTRQTLANTGELFF.